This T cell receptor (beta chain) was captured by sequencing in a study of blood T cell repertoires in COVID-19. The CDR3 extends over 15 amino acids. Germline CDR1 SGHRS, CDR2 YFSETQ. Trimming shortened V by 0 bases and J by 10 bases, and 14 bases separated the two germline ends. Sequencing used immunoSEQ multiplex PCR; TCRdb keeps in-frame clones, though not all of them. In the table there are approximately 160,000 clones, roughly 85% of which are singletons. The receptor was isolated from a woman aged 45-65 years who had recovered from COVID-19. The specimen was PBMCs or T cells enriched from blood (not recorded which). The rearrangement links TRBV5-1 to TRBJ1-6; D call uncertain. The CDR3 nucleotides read TGCGCCAGCAGCTTGGATGGCGGGGAGGGATCACCCCTCCACTTT. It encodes CASSLDGGEGSPLHF.